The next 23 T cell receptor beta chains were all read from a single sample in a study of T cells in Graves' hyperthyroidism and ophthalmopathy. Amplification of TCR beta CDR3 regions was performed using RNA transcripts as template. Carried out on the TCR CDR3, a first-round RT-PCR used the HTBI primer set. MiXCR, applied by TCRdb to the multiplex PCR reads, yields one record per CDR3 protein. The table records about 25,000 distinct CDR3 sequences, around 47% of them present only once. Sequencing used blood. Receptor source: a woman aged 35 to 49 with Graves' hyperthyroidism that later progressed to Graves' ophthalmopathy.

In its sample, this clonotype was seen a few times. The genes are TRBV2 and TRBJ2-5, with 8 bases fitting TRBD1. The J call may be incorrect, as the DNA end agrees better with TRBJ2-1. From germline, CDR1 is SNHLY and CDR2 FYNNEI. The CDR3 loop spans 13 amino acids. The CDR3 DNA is TGTGCCAGCAACCCGGACAGGGCTGATGAGCAGTTCTTC. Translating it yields CASNPDRADEQFF.

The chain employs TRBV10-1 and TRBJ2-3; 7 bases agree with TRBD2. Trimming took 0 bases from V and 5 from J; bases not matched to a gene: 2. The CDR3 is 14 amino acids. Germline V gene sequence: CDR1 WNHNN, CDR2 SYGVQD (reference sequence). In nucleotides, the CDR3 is TGCGCCAGCAGTGAGTCGTGGGGGGGAGATACGCAGTATTTT. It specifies CASSESWGGDTQYF.

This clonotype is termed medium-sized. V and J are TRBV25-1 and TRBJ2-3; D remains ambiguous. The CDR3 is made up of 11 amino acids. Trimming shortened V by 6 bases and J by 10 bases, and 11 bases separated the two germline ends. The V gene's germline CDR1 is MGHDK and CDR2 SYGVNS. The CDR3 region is CASRGRGAQYF. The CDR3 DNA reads TGTGCCAGCAGAGGACGCGGCGCGCAGTATTTT.

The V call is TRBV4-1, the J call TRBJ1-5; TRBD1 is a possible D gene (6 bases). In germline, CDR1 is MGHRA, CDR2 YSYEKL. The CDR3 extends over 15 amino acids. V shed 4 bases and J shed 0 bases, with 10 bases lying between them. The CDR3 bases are TGCGCCAGCAGCCCCGACAGGTATAGCAATCAGCCCCAGCATTTT. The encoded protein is CASSPDRYSNQPQHF.

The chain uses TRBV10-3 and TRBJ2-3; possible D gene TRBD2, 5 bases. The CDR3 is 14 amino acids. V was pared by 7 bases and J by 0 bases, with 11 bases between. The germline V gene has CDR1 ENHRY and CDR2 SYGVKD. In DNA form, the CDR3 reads TGTGCCATCACCGGCGGCGGGAGCACAGATACGCAGTATTTT. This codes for CAITGGGSTDTQYF.

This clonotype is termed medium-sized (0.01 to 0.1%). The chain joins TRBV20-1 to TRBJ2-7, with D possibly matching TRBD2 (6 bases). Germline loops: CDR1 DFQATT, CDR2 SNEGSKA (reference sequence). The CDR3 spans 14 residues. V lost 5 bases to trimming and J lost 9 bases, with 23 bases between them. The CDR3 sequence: CSAGLADTYERQYF. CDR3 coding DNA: TGCAGTGCTGGATTAGCGGATACCTACGAGCGGCAGTACTTC.

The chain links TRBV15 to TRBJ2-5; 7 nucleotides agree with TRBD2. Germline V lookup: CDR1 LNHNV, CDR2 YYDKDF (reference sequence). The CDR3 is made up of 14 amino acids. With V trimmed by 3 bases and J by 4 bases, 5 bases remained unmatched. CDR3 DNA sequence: TGTGCCACCAGCAGTGGGGTAGCGGGAGAGACCCAGTACTTC. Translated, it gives CATSSGVAGETQYF.

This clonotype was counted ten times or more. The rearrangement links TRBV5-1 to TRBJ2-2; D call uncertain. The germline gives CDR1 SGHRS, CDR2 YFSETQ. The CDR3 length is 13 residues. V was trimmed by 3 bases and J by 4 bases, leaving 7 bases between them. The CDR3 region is CASSSPRTGELFF. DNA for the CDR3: TGCGCCAGCAGCTCCCCGCGCACCGGGGAGCTGTTTTTT.

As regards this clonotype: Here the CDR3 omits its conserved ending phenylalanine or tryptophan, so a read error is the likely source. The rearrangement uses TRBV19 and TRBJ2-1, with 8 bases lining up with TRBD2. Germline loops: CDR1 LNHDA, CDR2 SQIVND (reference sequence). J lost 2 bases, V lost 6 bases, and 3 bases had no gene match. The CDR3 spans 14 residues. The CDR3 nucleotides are TGTGCCAGTAGGAGCGGGGGCACCTACAATGAGCAGTTCTCC. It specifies CASRSGGTYNEQFS.

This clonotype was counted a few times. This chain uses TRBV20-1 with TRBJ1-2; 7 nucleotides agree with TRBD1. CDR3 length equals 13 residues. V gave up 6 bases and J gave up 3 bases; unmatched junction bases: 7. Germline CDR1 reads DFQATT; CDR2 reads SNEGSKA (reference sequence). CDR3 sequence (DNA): TGCAGTGCCCCCCGACAGGGAGACTATGGCTACACCTTC. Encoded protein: CSAPRQGDYGYTF.

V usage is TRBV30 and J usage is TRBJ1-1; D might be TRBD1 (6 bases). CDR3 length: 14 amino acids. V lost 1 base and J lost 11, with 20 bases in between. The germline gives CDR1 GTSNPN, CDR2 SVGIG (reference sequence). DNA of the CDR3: TGTGCCTGGAGTGCGGGGGGGCCGGTTCTAGGGGCTTTCTTT. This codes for CAWSAGGPVLGAFF.

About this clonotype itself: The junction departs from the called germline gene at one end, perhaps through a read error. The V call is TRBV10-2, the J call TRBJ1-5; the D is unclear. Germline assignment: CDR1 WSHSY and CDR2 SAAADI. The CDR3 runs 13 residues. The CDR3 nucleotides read TGCGCCAGCGGCCCATACGGCAATCAGCCCCAACATTTT. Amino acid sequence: CASGPYGNQPQHF.

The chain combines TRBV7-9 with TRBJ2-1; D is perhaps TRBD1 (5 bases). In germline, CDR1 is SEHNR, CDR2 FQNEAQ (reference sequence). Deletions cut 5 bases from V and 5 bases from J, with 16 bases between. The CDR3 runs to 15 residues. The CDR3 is CASSPLRQRNNEQFF. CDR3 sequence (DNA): TGTGCCAGCAGCCCCCTTCGACAGAGAAACAATGAGCAGTTCTTC.

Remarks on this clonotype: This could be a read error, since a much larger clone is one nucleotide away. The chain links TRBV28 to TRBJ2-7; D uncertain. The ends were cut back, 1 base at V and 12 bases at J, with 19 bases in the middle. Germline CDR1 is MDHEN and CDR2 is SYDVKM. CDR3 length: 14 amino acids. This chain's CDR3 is CASSLYSDALQLYF. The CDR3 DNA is TGTGCCAGCAGTTTATATTCAGATGCTTTACAACTGTACTTC.

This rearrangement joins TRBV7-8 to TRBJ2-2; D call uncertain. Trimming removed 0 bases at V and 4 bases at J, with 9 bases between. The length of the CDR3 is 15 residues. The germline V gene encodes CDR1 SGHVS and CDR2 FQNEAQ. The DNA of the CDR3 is TGTGCCAGCAGCTTAGCGTCTAGTGGCACCGGGGAGCTGTTTTTT. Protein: CASSLASSGTGELFF.

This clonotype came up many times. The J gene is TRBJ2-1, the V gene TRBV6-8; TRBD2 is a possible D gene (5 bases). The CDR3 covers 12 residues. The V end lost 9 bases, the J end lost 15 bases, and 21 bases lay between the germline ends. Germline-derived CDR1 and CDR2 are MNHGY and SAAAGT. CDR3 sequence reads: CASKDPPGNTFF. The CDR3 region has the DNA TGTGCCAGTAAGGACCCTCCCGGGAACACGTTCTTC.

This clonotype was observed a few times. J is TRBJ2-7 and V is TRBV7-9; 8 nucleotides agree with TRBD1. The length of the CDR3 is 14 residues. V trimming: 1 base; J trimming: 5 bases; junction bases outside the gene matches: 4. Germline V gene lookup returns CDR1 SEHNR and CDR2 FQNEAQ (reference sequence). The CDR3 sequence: CASSLGGGQDEQYF. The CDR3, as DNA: TGTGCCAGCAGCTTAGGAGGGGGACAGGACGAGCAGTACTTC.

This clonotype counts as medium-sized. For the CDR3, the DNA is TGCAGTGCTAGCTTCAGCGGGAGGGCCGAGGAGACCCAGTACTTC. Its translation: CSASFSGRAEETQYF. The V gene is TRBV20-1, the J gene TRBJ2-5; 10 bases agree with TRBD2. The CDR3 consists of 15 residues. J was trimmed by 5 bases and V by 3 bases; bases with no gene match: 9. Germline V lookup: CDR1 DFQATT, CDR2 SNEGSKA (reference sequence).

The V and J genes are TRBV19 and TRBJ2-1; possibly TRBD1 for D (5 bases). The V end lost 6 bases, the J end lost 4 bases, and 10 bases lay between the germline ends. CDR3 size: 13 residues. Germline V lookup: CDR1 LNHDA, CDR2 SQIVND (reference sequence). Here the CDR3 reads CASSQTAYNEQFF. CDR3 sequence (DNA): TGTGCCAGTAGCCAGACAGCGTACAATGAGCAGTTCTTC.

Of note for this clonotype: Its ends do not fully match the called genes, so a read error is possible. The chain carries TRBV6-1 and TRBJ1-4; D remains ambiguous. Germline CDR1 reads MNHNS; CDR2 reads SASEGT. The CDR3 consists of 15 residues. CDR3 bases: TGTGCCAGCAGTGGAATCATTGGAGGGCAGGAAAAACCGTTTTTT. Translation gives CASSGIIGGQEKPFF.

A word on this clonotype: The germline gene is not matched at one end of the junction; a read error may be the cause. CDR3 coding DNA: TGTGCTAGCAGCTCCGACAGAGCTGAGGGTGGCTACACCTTC. This translates into CASSSDRAEGGYTF. The chain combines TRBV7-7 with TRBJ1-2; D perhaps matches TRBD1 (5 bases). CDR1 SSHAT and CDR2 FNYEAQ come from the germline V gene (reference sequence). This CDR3 contains 14 residues.

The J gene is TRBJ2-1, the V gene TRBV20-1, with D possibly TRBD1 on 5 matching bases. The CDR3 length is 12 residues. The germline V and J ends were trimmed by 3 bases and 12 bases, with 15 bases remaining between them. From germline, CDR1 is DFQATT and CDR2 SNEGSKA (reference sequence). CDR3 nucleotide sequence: TGCAGTGCTAGCGGCCCTACGCAGGGGCAGTTCTTC. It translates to CSASGPTQGQFF.

The CDR3 loop reads CASSERTGRGRGYTF. The CDR3 DNA sequence: TGTGCCAGCAGTGAAAGGACAGGGAGGGGCAGGGGCTACACCTTC. The V and J genes are TRBV6-5 and TRBJ1-2; 8 nucleotides match TRBD1. Germline V gene data show CDR1 as MNHEY and CDR2 as SVGAGI. The CDR3 is 15 amino acids. Trimming cost V 5 bases and J 8 bases; bases outside gene matches: 13.